This passage covers 21 T cell receptor beta chains from one sample sequenced in a study of breast tumors, draining lymph nodes, adjacent tissues. Samples came from axillary lymph nodes draining the breast cancer. TCRdb called the multiplex PCR reads again in MiXCR, with one record for every CDR3 protein. The table records under 250,000 distinct CDR3 sequences, less than 40% of them present only once. The source material was axillary lymph node tissue. The receptors shown here come from a female donor with breast cancer. Some clones in this sample may be carry-over from other donors' samples.

The table lists this clonotype with many counts. J is TRBJ1-2 and V is TRBV4-1, with D possibly being TRBD1 (5 bases). Trimming removed 0 bases from V and 7 bases from J, with 6 bases in between. The CDR3 totals 12 residues. Germline V gives CDR1 MGHRA, CDR2 YSYEKL. In DNA form, the CDR3 reads TGCGCCAGCAGCCAAGAGGGGGTTGGCTACACCTTC. Translation gives CASSQEGVGYTF.

A word on this clonotype: A read error is possible here, since a much larger clone lies one base away. The J gene is TRBJ2-3, the V gene TRBV6-1, with a weak D call TRBD1 (5 bases). This CDR3 is 18 amino acids long. Trimming pared 5 bases from V and 0 bases from J, leaving 21 bases between. CDR1 and CDR2 (germline): MNHNS, SASEGT. The CDR3 reads CASSLRALGATSTDTQYF. For the CDR3, the DNA is TGTGCCAGCAGTCTCCGGGCCCTAGGGGCGACTAGCACAGATACGCAGTATTTT.

This clonotype was observed many times. DNA for the CDR3: TGTGCCAGTACTAGAGGGCATGAGCAGTTCTTC. Translation gives CASTRGHEQFF. The genes are TRBV19 and TRBJ2-1; the D gene is possibly TRBD2 (5 bases). V shed 7 bases and J shed 8 bases, with 9 bases lying between them. Per germline, CDR1 LNHDA and CDR2 SQIVND (reference sequence). This CDR3 is 11 amino acids long. The full variable domain, in which reference TRBV19 and TRBJ2-1 provide the parts outside the CDR3, is DGGITQSPKYLFRKEGQNVTLSCEQNLNHDAMYWYRQDPGQGLRLIYYSQIVNDFQKGDIAEGYSVSREKKESFPLTVTSAQKNPTAFYLCASTRGHEQFFGPGTRLTVL.

Turning to this clonotype: Relative to the germline gene, one junction end is altered; a read error may explain this. This sequence joins TRBV12-3 or TRBV12-4 and TRBJ1-2; D is uncertain. The CDR3 spans 11 residues. The CDR3 nucleotides read TGTGCCAGCAGTTTCGGAGCGCGTCCCATCTTC. Translated, it gives CASSFGARPIF.

This clonotype was found many times. The gene calls are TRBV24-1 and TRBJ1-2; D not certain. Trimming removed 2 bases at V and 4 bases at J, with 7 bases between. Germline assignment: CDR1 KGHDR and CDR2 SFDVKD. The CDR3 contains 13 residues. The CDR3 DNA is TGTGCCACCAGTGATTCGGGGATCTATGGCTACACCTTC. Translating gives CATSDSGIYGYTF.

This clonotype was observed a handful of times. It may be a read error: a sequence one base away is much more abundant. J is TRBJ1-4 and V is TRBV20-1; D is unresolved. Germline loops: CDR1 DFQATT, CDR2 SNEGSKA (reference sequence). The CDR3 has 13 residues. In DNA form, the CDR3 reads TGCAGTGCTAGACACCCCGTTAATGAAACACTGTTTTTT. It yields the protein CSARHPVNETLFF.

Worth noting for this clonotype: A single base separates this from a much larger clone, so it may be a read error. V usage is TRBV7-2 and J usage is TRBJ2-5, with TRBD2 identical over 8 bases. Germline V gene lookup returns CDR1 SGHTA and CDR2 FQGNSA. The CDR3 totals 13 residues. The V and J ends lost 11 bases and 4 bases, in that order; junction bases with no gene match: 9. The CDR3 here is CACGGRILETQYF. The CDR3 DNA reads as TGTGCCTGTGGCGGGAGGATTTTAGAGACCCAGTACTTC.

The chain links TRBV20-1 to TRBJ2-7, with a tentative D call TRBD1 (6 bases). The CDR3 loop spans 13 amino acids. The germline gives CDR1 DFQATT, CDR2 SNEGSKA (reference sequence). The germline V and J ends were trimmed by 6 bases and 9 bases, with 21 bases remaining between them. CDR3 residues: CSATGTLRSGQYF. CDR3 DNA: TGCAGTGCCACCGGGACACTAAGGAGTGGGCAGTACTTC.

This clonotype has ten or more counts. V usage is TRBV24-1 and J usage is TRBJ2-5; 9 nucleotides match TRBD1. This CDR3 has 16 amino acids. Germline CDR1 KGHDR, CDR2 SFDVKD. After removal of 4 bases from V and 5 bases from J, the junction contained 10 bases not matched to a gene. The CDR3 DNA reads as TGTGCCACCAGTGACCCGGGACAGGGTAATATGGAGACCCAGTACTTC. This gives the protein CATSDPGQGNMETQYF.

In regard to this clonotype: Without the conserved terminal phenylalanine or tryptophan, this CDR3 likely stems from a read error. It is unclear where the CDR3 begins or ends on the DNA, so no DNA is shown, and the CDR3 is as TCRdb lists it. J is TRBJ1-2 and V is TRBV20-1. The CDR3 contains 14 residues when both ends are counted. Germline V lookup: CDR1 DFQATT, CDR2 SNEGSKA (reference sequence). Here the CDR3 reads CSARRRGANYGYTV.

This clonotype was seen repeatedly, ten times or more. The rearrangement joins TRBV19 to TRBJ1-1; 8 bases line up with TRBD1. Germline CDR1 and CDR2: LNHDA and SQIVND (reference sequence). J lost 6 bases, V lost 4 bases, and 7 bases had no gene match. The CDR3 totals 14 residues. Written as DNA, the CDR3 is TGTGCCAGTAGTAGGGACAGGTCGTGGGCTGAAGCTTTCTTT. Residues: CASSRDRSWAEAFF.

This clonotype was recorded a few times. Being one base from a much bigger clone, this may be a read error. The CDR3 nucleotides are TGTGCCACCACACATACGCAGTATTTT. This translates into CATTHTQYF. This chain connects TRBV6-4 to TRBJ2-3; D not certain. Per germline, CDR1 MRHNA and CDR2 SNTAGT. This CDR3 is built from 9 residues.

In this sample, this clonotype turned up many times. The CDR3, as DNA: TGTGCCAGCAATGGACAGTCTGGAAACACCATATATTTT. Translation gives CASNGQSGNTIYF. The chain links TRBV6-6 to TRBJ1-3; D perhaps matches TRBD1 (6 bases). CDR1 and CDR2 from the germline V gene are MNHNY and SVGAGI (reference sequence). The V gene lost 7 bases and the J gene lost 1 base, with 8 bases spanning the gap. CDR3 size: 13 residues.

This clonotype occurred many times. The gene calls are TRBV6-5 and TRBJ1-6; 7 nucleotides line up with TRBD1. V was pared by 5 bases and J by 10 bases, with 17 bases of the junction left unmatched. This CDR3 is 17 amino acids long. CDR1 is MNHEY, CDR2 SVGAGI, per germline. The CDR3 is CASSHRILRDRESPLHF. The CDR3, as DNA: TGTGCCAGCAGTCACCGAATCCTCCGGGACAGAGAATCACCCCTCCACTTT.

Of note for this clonotype: It is unclear where the CDR3 begins or ends on the DNA, so no DNA is shown, and the CDR3 is as TCRdb lists it. V and J are TRBV11-3 and TRBJ2-7; TRBD2, the table's D call, lacks a check against the DNA. The CDR3 is 14 residues long, ends included. Germline V lookup: CDR1 SGHNT, CDR2 YENEEA. The CDR3 loop is CASSLDRFGRGSYF.

This clonotype was counted many times. V and J are TRBV29-1 and TRBJ2-7; D is undetermined. The CDR3 loop spans 13 amino acids. The V gene's germline CDR1 is SQVTM and CDR2 ANQGSEA. Trimming shortened V by 4 bases and J by 6 bases, and 16 bases separated the two germline ends. The CDR3 nucleotides read TGCAGCGTTGGGTCGGGCCCTGAGACCGAGCAGTACTTC. Its protein product is CSVGSGPETEQYF.

This sequence joins TRBV6-2 or TRBV6-3 and TRBJ2-7, with D perhaps matching TRBD2 (5 bases). The germline V gene encodes CDR1 MNHEY and CDR2 SVGEGT. There are 13 residues in the CDR3. V lost 6 bases to trimming and J lost 2 bases, with 11 bases between them. The CDR3 sequence is CASRPSGTYEQYF. In nucleotides, the CDR3 is TGTGCCAGCAGGCCATCGGGGACCTACGAGCAGTACTTC.

This clonotype was observed a single time. A much larger clonotype is one base distant, so this may be a read error. The chain recombines TRBV2 with TRBJ1-1; the D gene is possibly TRBD1 (5 bases). This CDR3 has 16 amino acids. In germline, CDR1 is SNHLY, CDR2 FYNNEI. CDR3 protein: CVSSGGQGRANTEAFF. The CDR3 bases are TGTGTCAGCAGTGGCGGGCAGGGCAGGGCGAACACTGAAGCTTTCTTT.

There are many counts of this clonotype. Here the CDR3 DNA reads TGTGCCAGCAGTAAAAGGGTAGAAAATGAAAAACTGTTTTTT. Its translation is CASSKRVENEKLFF. The rearrangement uses TRBV12-3 or TRBV12-4 and TRBJ1-4; D not resolved. The V and J ends lost 5 bases and 5 bases respectively, with 12 bases between them. The CDR3 has 14 amino acids.

The table lists this clonotype with a count of one. This could be a read error, since a much larger clone is one nucleotide away. The chain combines TRBV5-6 with TRBJ2-1; D is ambiguous. Germline V lookup: CDR1 SGHDT, CDR2 YYEEEE. This CDR3 is 14 amino acids long. Deletions cut 0 bases from V and 6 bases from J, with 10 bases between. The CDR3 DNA is TGTGCCAGCAGCTTGGGACTTGGCTGCAATGAGCAGTTCTTC. It codes for CASSLGLGCNEQFF.

This clonotype was counted many times. This chain uses TRBV24-1 with TRBJ2-1; D is possibly TRBD1 (8 bases). Germline V gives CDR1 KGHDR, CDR2 SFDVKD. V lost 3 bases and J lost 4, with 15 bases in between. This CDR3 contains 16 residues. The CDR3 reads CATSDPGQGGYNEQFF. CDR3 sequence (DNA): TGTGCCACCAGTGATCCAGGACAGGGAGGGTACAATGAGCAGTTCTTC.